This T cell receptor beta chain appears in the sequencing data of a study of shared clonotypes between healthy human individuals. The CDR3 is 16 amino acids. Looked up from germline, CDR1 is WNHNN and CDR2 is SYGVQD (reference sequence). Trimming at V came to 5 bases and at J to 8 bases, leaving 6 bases not matched to a gene. Profiling relied on immunoSEQ multiplex PCR, and the TCRdb table lists in-frame clones only, not all of them. This sample carries roughly 650,000 clones, approximately 97% of them seen once, and the ten largest clones take 0.045% to 0.07%. Sequencing was performed on naive CD4+ T cells sorted from blood. Subset denoted: CD45RA+ positively selected. The TCR sequence derives from a woman aged 25-40 years in good health. The V call is TRBV10-1, the J call TRBJ2-1; 16 nucleotides agree with TRBD2. The CDR3 DNA follows: TGCGCCAGCAGTCCGGGACTAGCGGGAGGGGCAGATGAGCAGTTCTTC. Translated: CASSPGLAGGADEQFF.